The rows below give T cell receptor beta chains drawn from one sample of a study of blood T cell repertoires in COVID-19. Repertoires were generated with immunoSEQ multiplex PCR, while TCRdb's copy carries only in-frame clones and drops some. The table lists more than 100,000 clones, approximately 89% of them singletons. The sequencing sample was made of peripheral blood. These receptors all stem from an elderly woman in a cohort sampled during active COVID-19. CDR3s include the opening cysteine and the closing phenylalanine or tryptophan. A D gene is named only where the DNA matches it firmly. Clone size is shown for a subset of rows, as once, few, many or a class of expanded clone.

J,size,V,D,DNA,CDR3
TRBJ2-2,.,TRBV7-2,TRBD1,TGTGCCAGCAGCTTATTACAGGGGGCTGCCGGGGAGCTGTTTTTT,CASSLLQGAAGELFF
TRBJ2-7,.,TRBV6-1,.,TGTGCCAGCAGTGAACAGGGGTCCTACGAGCAGTACTTC,CASSEQGSYEQYF
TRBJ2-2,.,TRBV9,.,TGTGCCAGCAGCGTAGGCCCGGACACCGGGGAGCTGTTTTTT,CASSVGPDTGELFF
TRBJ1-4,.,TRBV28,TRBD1,TGTGCCAGCAGTCCGGGACAGGGGATTAGAAGAGAAAAACTGTTTTTT,CASSPGQGIRREKLFF
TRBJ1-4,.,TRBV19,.,TGTGCCAGGAAGGGGAAAGGAGCAACTAATGAAAAACTGTTTTTT,CARKGKGATNEKLFF
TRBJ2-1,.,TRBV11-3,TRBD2,TGTGCCAGCAGTCTAGCGGGGTGGAGTGAGCAGTTCTTC,CASSLAGWSEQFF
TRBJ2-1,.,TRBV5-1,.,TGCGCCAGCAGAGACGGACAAGGGGCTTTGTTGAAGGAGCAGTTCTTC,CASRDGQGALLKEQFF
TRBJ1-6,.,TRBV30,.,TGTGCCTGGAACTCCCAGGGAGGGACACCCCTCCACTTT,CAWNSQGGTPLHF
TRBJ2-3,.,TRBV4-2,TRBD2,TGTGCCAGCAGCCTCGCCCTTAGCGGGGGAATCTCAGATACGCAGTATTTT,CASSLALSGGISDTQYF
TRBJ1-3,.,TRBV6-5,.,TGTGCCAGCGTGGCCTTCTCCTTCTCTGGAAACACCATATATTTT,CASVAFSFSGNTIYF
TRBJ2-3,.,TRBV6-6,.,TGTGCCAGCAGCCCATTCCGGGACACAGATACGCAGTATTTT,CASSPFRDTDTQYF
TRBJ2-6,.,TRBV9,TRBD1,TGTGCCAGCAGCGTTTCGGGACAGGGGGTATCTGGGGCCAACGTCCTGACTTTC,CASSVSGQGVSGANVLTF
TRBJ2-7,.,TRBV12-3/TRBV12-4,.,TGTGCCAGCAGTTCGTCCTACGAGCAGTACTTC,CASSSSYEQYF
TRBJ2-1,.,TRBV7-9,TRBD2,TGTGCCAGCCGGGCGGGAGTAGGGAATGAGCAGTTCTTC,CASRAGVGNEQFF
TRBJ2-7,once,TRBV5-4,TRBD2,TGTGCCAGCAGCTTGGCGGTTTTTCGCGGGAGGGCGACCTACGAGCAGTACTTC,CASSLAVFRGRATYEQYF
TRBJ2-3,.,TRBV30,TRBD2,TGTGCCTGTGGGCGGGGGGGGCGAGATACGCAGTATTTT,CACGRGGRDTQYF
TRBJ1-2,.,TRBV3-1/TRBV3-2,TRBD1,TGTGCCAGCAGCCCCGGGACAGGGGTTGGCGGCTACACCTTC,CASSPGTGVGGYTF
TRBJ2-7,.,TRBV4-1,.,TGCGCCAGCAGCCATAGCCGGGACTGGCACTCCTACGAGCAGTACTTC,CASSHSRDWHSYEQYF
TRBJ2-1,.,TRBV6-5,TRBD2,TGTGCCAGCAGTTACCCGGGAGGGATCTACAATGAGCAGTTCTTC,CASSYPGGIYNEQFF